A selection of T cell receptor beta chains follows, all from one sample in a study of identical twins. TCRdb reprocessed the 5' RACE reads with MiXCR, giving one entry per CDR3 protein. The sample holds about 900,000 distinct CDR3 sequences, 9% to 15% seen once. The same data also contributed to another study, on yellow fever vaccine responses in identical twins.

Sequenced input: PBMCs. The receptor set was obtained from a young woman in good health. The CDR3 runs from the conserved cysteine through the conserved F or W. The D gene is left open where the match is weak. Clone size is shown for a subset of rows, as once, few, many or a class of expanded clone.

J	size	D	V	DNA	CDR3
TRBJ1-2	many	-	TRBV11-2	TGTGCCAGCAGCTCTACCAGTACGGGGGTCTATGGCTACACCTTC	CASSSTSTGVYGYTF
TRBJ1-1	many	-	TRBV10-3	TGTGCCATCAGTGTTGAAGGGAAAGCTTTCTTT	CAISVEGKAFF
TRBJ2-3	-	-	TRBV5-1	TGCGCCAGCAGACCGGGACGGCCCACAGATACGCAGTATTTT	CASRPGRPTDTQYF
TRBJ2-3	-	-	TRBV2	TGTGCCAGCATCCAGACACGCACAGATACGCAGTATTTT	CASIQTRTDTQYF
TRBJ2-2	-	TRBD2	TRBV10-3	TGTGCCATCAGTGCCATCGGACTAGCCCTCGCCGGGGAGCTGTTTTTT	CAISAIGLALAGELFF
TRBJ2-7	-	TRBD2	TRBV7-9	TGTGCCAGCAGCTTACCAGGGGGACTAGCGGGAGGATACGAGCAGTACTTC	CASSLPGGLAGGYEQYF
TRBJ2-2	-	-	TRBV10-3	TGTGCCATCAGTGAATTGGGACGGCAAAAAAACACCGGGGAGCTGTTTTTT	CAISELGRQKNTGELFF
TRBJ2-2	few	TRBD1	TRBV5-1	TGCGCCAGCAGCTTGGTTACCGGGACAGGGTACACCGGGGAGCTGTTTTTT	CASSLVTGTGYTGELFF
TRBJ2-1	-	-	TRBV7-2	TGTGCCAGCAGCTGGACTACTAACAATGAGCAGTTCTTC	CASSWTTNNEQFF
TRBJ2-2	few	-	TRBV20-1	TGCTGTGCCATAGCCCCTAGCGCTACCTTAAACACCGGGGAGCTGTTTTTT	CCAIAPSATLNTGELFF
TRBJ2-1	-	TRBD2	TRBV11-1	TGTGCCAGCAGTAGTTTCCACGGGCCTAGCGGCCGTTCCTACAATGAGCAGTTCTTC	CASSSFHGPSGRSYNEQFF
TRBJ2-2	-	-	TRBV12-3/TRBV12-4	TGTGCCAGCAGTCTCGGCTGGGCCGGGGGGCTGTTTTTT	CASSLGWAGGLFF
TRBJ2-3	many	TRBD1	TRBV28	TGTGCCAGCAGTTTCCGGACAGGACCCACAGATACGCAGTATTTT	CASSFRTGPTDTQYF
TRBJ2-1	-	TRBD1	TRBV29-1	TGCAGCGACATGACAGGGGGCTTTATCAATGAGCAGTTCTTC	CSDMTGGFINEQFF
TRBJ1-1	few	TRBD1	TRBV20-1	TGCAGGGGGGCAGGGGGCAGGATGAACACTGAAGCTTTCTTT	CRGAGGRMNTEAFF
TRBJ1-5	many	-	TRBV18	TGTGCCAGCTCACCACCGTCAGGGGTTAGCAATCAGCCCCAGCATTTT	CASSPPSGVSNQPQHF
TRBJ2-7	many	-	TRBV7-2	TGTGCCAGCAGCCCGAGAACCGAATACGAGCAGTACTTC	CASSPRTEYEQYF
TRBJ2-1	few	-	TRBV2	TGTGCCAGTACGACCGAGGGGAATGAGCAGTTCTTC	CASTTEGNEQFF
TRBJ1-1	many	-	TRBV4-2	TGTGCCAGCAGCCAGGGGGGAGGTTCTGAAGCTTTCTTT	CASSQGGGSEAFF
TRBJ2-3	few	TRBD1	TRBV7-9	TGTGCCAGCAGCTTAGGCGACAGGGGAACTCGCACAGATACGCAGTATTTT	CASSLGDRGTRTDTQYF
TRBJ2-7	-	-	TRBV5-5	TGTGCCAGGGGCTCCGACCTCGTGGGCTCCTACGAGCAGTACTTC	CARGSDLVGSYEQYF
TRBJ2-3	-	TRBD2	TRBV6-1	TGTGCCAGCACAGATAGCGGGAGTGGAGATACGCAGTATTTT	CASTDSGSGDTQYF
TRBJ2-1	few	-	TRBV5-1	TGCGCCAGCAGCCCCCCCGACAGCTACTCCTACAATGAGCAGTTCTTC	CASSPPDSYSYNEQFF
TRBJ1-5	few	-	TRBV24-1	TGTGCCACCAGCGGCAAGGGGAGGGATCAGCCCCAGCATTTT	CATSGKGRDQPQHF
TRBJ1-6	few	-	TRBV3-1	TGTGCCAGCAGCCAAGAATGGAAGGGTTCACCCCTCCACTTT	CASSQEWKGSPLHF
TRBJ2-5	-	-	TRBV4-1	TGCGCCAGCAGCCGAGGTACTAGCCTAGAGACCCAGTACTTC	CASSRGTSLETQYF
TRBJ2-2	few	-	TRBV28	TGTGCCAGCAGTCCCCCCCAGGGGTTCGGGGAGCTGTTTTTT	CASSPPQGFGELFF
TRBJ2-2	-	TRBD2	TRBV6-1	TGTGCCAGCAGTAAGCCGGGACTAGCGGGTATGAACACCGGGGAGCTGTTTTTT	CASSKPGLAGMNTGELFF
TRBJ2-3	-	-	TRBV10-3	TGTGCCATCAGTGAGGAGGGGGGGCGCACAGATACGCAGTATTTT	CAISEEGGRTDTQYF
TRBJ2-3	-	-	TRBV5-1	TGCGCCAGCAGCAGAGGGACTGAGGGGACCTCAGATACGCAGTATTTT	CASSRGTEGTSDTQYF
TRBJ2-1	-	TRBD1	TRBV24-1	TGTGCCACCAGTGATTTGACAGGGGAGTTCTTC	CATSDLTGEFF
TRBJ1-1	few	-	TRBV5-1	TGCGCCAGCAGCCTAGCGGCAGTGTCCAGGAACACTGAAGCTTTCTTT	CASSLAAVSRNTEAFF
TRBJ2-1	few	TRBD2	TRBV11-2	TGTGCCAGCAGCTTGGAACCGGGAGGGGGTGAGCAGTTCTTC	CASSLEPGGGEQFF
TRBJ2-5	-	-	TRBV27	TGTGCCAGCCTGGGAAATGGGGGTCCGTCGCAAGAGACCCAGTACTTC	CASLGNGGPSQETQYF
TRBJ1-1	many	-	TRBV25-1	TGTGCCAGCAGTGAATTCGGAGGGTCGGGCACTGAAGCTTTCTTT	CASSEFGGSGTEAFF
TRBJ2-1	few	TRBD2	TRBV24-1	TGTGCCACCAGTGATTTTAGGGCTAGCGGGAGTTTTAATGAGCAGTTCTTC	CATSDFRASGSFNEQFF
TRBJ2-2	few	TRBD2	TRBV7-8	TGTGCCAGCAGCGATAGCGGGAGCATTACCGGGGAGCTGTTTTTT	CASSDSGSITGELFF
TRBJ2-7	many	-	TRBV5-1	TGCGCCAGCAGCTTGGCAGAGACCTACGAGCAGTACTTC	CASSLAETYEQYF
TRBJ2-2	-	-	TRBV12-3/TRBV12-4	TGTGCCAGCAGTTTACTTATGGCGAGTGGAACCGGGGAGCTGTTTTTT	CASSLLMASGTGELFF
TRBJ2-7	-	-	TRBV20-1	TGCAGTGCTAGAGATTTAGGACCCGCCTTCCTCGAGCAGTACTTC	CSARDLGPAFLEQYF
TRBJ1-5	-	-	TRBV6-1	TGTGCCAGCAACCGACAGAATCAGCCCCAGCATTTT	CASNRQNQPQHF
TRBJ1-3	few	-	TRBV6-5	TGTGCCAGCAGTTACTCTTTAGGGGTTTCTGGAAACACCATATATTTT	CASSYSLGVSGNTIYF
TRBJ2-5	-	TRBD2	TRBV6-1	TGTGCCAGCAGTAAGCGACTAGCGGGGGGGCCGGCGGAGACCCAGTACTTC	CASSKRLAGGPAETQYF
TRBJ2-1	few	TRBD2	TRBV20-1	TGCTGTGCTAGAGACAGGGGTATCGGGACTAGCGGTTACAATGAGCAGTTCTTC	CCARDRGIGTSGYNEQFF
TRBJ2-1	-	TRBD2	TRBV12-5	TGTGCTAGTGGTTTGGTCAGCGGGGGGTACAATGAGCAGTTCTTC	CASGLVSGGYNEQFF
TRBJ1-4	many	TRBD1	TRBV6-1	TGTGCCAGTAAAGACAGGGGAACTAATGAAAAACTGTTTTTT	CASKDRGTNEKLFF
TRBJ2-1	few	-	TRBV20-1	TGCAGTGCTAGAGTAGAGCCCGGGACCCCCTATGAGCAGTTCTTC	CSARVEPGTPYEQFF
TRBJ2-1	few	TRBD2	TRBV20-1	TGCAGTGCTAGATCGGGACTAGCGGCTTACAATGAGCAGTTCTTC	CSARSGLAAYNEQFF